The 22 T cell receptor beta chains below were found in one sample sequenced in a study of blood T cells in healthy people across ages. The use of a sample-barcoded 5' primer and a J-beta primer mix characterized a second PCR of roughly 6 to 12 cycles. Each CDR3 protein gets one entry after TCRdb re-called the 5' RACE reads with MiXCR. The table has about 1 million distinct CDR3 sequences, under 45% seen once. What was sequenced was blood. The receptors were gathered from a woman between 55 and 75 years old in good health.

This clonotype was seen a handful of times. The chain links TRBV27 to TRBJ2-3, with TRBD1 matching over 7 bases. Trimming cost V 5 bases and J 0 bases; bases outside gene matches: 14. Germline CDR1 is MNHEY and CDR2 is SMNVEV (reference sequence). This CDR3 region has 18 residues. Here the CDR3 reads CASSQTGQAFISTDTQYF. As DNA, the CDR3 is TGTGCCAGCAGTCAGACCGGACAGGCCTTTATTAGCACAGATACGCAGTATTTT.

This clonotype was detected ten times or more. The rearrangement joins TRBV29-1 to TRBJ2-6; no definite D call. Germline-derived CDR1 and CDR2 are SQVTM and ANQGSEA. V was cut by 4 bases and J by 2 bases, with 9 bases left in between. The CDR3 has 14 residues. This CDR3 is CSVAAGAGANVLTF. Here the CDR3 DNA reads TGCAGCGTTGCCGCCGGCGCTGGGGCCAACGTCCTGACTTTC.

This clonotype showed up just once. V and J are TRBV7-9 and TRBJ2-3; 7 bases match TRBD1. CDR1 and CDR2 (germline): SEHNR, FQNEAQ (reference sequence). This CDR3 has 12 residues. V lost 8 bases, J lost 6 bases, and 5 bases stayed unmatched. CDR3 protein: CASVRGQDTQYF. CDR3 DNA: TGTGCCAGCGTAAGGGGGCAGGATACGCAGTATTTT.

The DNA of the CDR3 is TGCGCCAGCAGCCCTCTCCCCCAGGGGGCCTACGAGCAGTACTTC. Its protein is CASSPLPQGAYEQYF. This chain joins TRBV5-1 and TRBJ2-7; 7 nucleotides line up with TRBD1. After removal of 4 bases from V and 2 bases from J, the junction contained 9 bases not matched to a gene. This CDR3 comprises 15 residues. Germline-derived CDR1 and CDR2 are SGHRS and YFSETQ.

Notes on this clonotype: One end of the junction fails to match germline, which may point to a read error. The rearrangement links TRBV12-3 or TRBV12-4 to TRBJ2-3, with a tentative D call TRBD1 (5 bases). The CDR3 is 14 amino acids. The CDR3 here is CASSLLTATATQYF. In DNA form, the CDR3 reads TGTGCCAGCAGTTTGCTGACAGCCACAGCTACGCAGTATTTT.

The rearrangement links TRBV28 to TRBJ1-5; TRBD1 matches 9 bases. Per the germline V gene, CDR1 is MDHEN and CDR2 is SYDVKM. The CDR3 spans 16 residues. The J segment lost 4 bases and the V segment lost 0 bases, leaving 4 bases of the junction unmatched. The CDR3 region has the DNA TGTGCCAGCAGTTTATGGGGACAGGGACGGAATCAGCCCCAGCATTTT. It translates to CASSLWGQGRNQPQHF.

The rearrangement uses TRBV12-3 or TRBV12-4 and TRBJ2-7; maybe TRBD2 (7 bases). CDR3 length: 14 residues. The ends were cut back, 4 bases at V and 13 bases at J, with 23 bases in the middle. Here the CDR3 reads CASSSTGRGETHYF. The CDR3 region has the DNA TGTGCCAGCAGTTCCACAGGGAGGGGAGAGACCCATTACTTC.

The chain carries TRBV10-2 and TRBJ1-3; 7 nucleotides align to TRBD1. CDR3 length: 16 residues. The V segment lost 5 bases and the J segment 0 bases; nucleotides outside the gene matches: 7. Germline V gene sequence: CDR1 WSHSY, CDR2 SAAADI. DNA for the CDR3: TGCGCCAGCAGTCTGATACCAGGGGGCTCTGGAAACACCATATATTTT. Residues: CASSLIPGGSGNTIYF.

This chain uses TRBV15 with TRBJ1-1, with D possibly TRBD1 on 5 matching bases. V dropped 3 bases and J dropped 4 bases, with 12 bases sitting between them. This CDR3 comprises 14 residues. CDR1 and CDR2 (germline): LNHNV, YYDKDF (reference sequence). The CDR3 nucleotides read TGTGCCACCAGCAGCCTACAGGCGCCCACTGAAGCTTTCTTT. This codes for CATSSLQAPTEAFF.

The chain joins TRBV20-1 to TRBJ2-7, with a tentative D call TRBD2 (5 bases). The CDR3 spans 15 residues. Germline V gene lookup returns CDR1 DFQATT and CDR2 SNEGSKA (reference sequence). The V and J ends lost 5 bases and 3 bases respectively, with 20 bases between them. The CDR3 loop is CSALAAGGRGYEQYF. DNA of the CDR3: TGCAGTGCTTTGGCGGCGGGCGGGCGAGGCTACGAGCAGTACTTC.

Only a few counts were recorded for this clonotype. The chain couples TRBV25-1 to TRBJ2-3; 8 bases fit TRBD1. CDR1 and CDR2 from the germline V gene are MGHDK and SYGVNS. The CDR3 runs to 14 residues. Germline trimming cut 3 bases from V and 2 bases from J; bases unmatched to any gene: 1. CDR3 amino acids: CASSDQGATDTQYF. CDR3 in DNA: TGTGCCAGCAGTGATCAGGGGGCCACAGATACGCAGTATTTT.

V and J are TRBV18 and TRBJ2-1; D is unclear. Deletions cut 6 bases from V and 4 bases from J, with 13 bases between. Germline CDR1 KGHSH, CDR2 LQKENI. This CDR3 has 14 amino acids. Here the CDR3 reads CASSPLTPYNEQFF. CDR3 nucleotide sequence: TGTGCCAGCTCTCCTCTAACCCCGTACAATGAGCAGTTCTTC.

This rearrangement joins TRBV28 to TRBJ1-2; 9 positions agree with TRBD1. Unmatched junction bases numbered 7, after V lost 6 bases and J lost 5 bases. Germline CDR1 reads MDHEN; CDR2 reads SYDVKM. The CDR3 runs to 14 residues. CDR3 region: CASRQTTGGYGYTF. The CDR3 DNA sequence: TGTGCCAGCAGGCAAACGACAGGGGGGTATGGCTACACCTTC.

The CDR3 DNA is TGTGCCACCAGTGATACACAGGTCAGGTACCCGGATGAGCAGTACTTC. It translates to CATSDTQVRYPDEQYF. This chain uses TRBV24-1 with TRBJ2-7, with D perhaps TRBD1 (5 bases). Germline values: CDR1 KGHDR, CDR2 SFDVKD. Trimming removed 3 bases at V and 7 bases at J, with 21 bases between. The CDR3 is 16 amino acids.

On this clonotype itself: Compared with germline, one end of the junction differs, possibly owing to a read error. The genes are TRBV7-2 and TRBJ2-1, with 10 bases identical to TRBD2. This CDR3 spans 16 amino acids. Germline values: CDR1 SGHTA, CDR2 FQGNSA. CDR3 in DNA: TGTGCCAGCAGCCTAGCGGGAGAGGTCTCCTACAATGAGCAGTTCTTC. Encoded protein: CASSLAGEVSYNEQFF.

This clonotype showed up just a few times. V is TRBV7-4 and J is TRBJ1-2, with 8 bases that match TRBD1. V trimming: 0 bases; J trimming: 6 bases; junction bases outside the gene matches: 9. Germline loops: CDR1 SGHVT, CDR2 SQSDAQ. The CDR3 covers 16 residues. The CDR3 coding sequence is TGTGCCAGCAGCTTAGCGTCCGGACAGGGAAGGAATGGCTACACCTTC. This sequence encodes CASSLASGQGRNGYTF.

This clonotype was counted at least ten times. V and J are TRBV2 and TRBJ2-3; no clear D. The germline V and J ends were trimmed by 7 bases and 0 bases, with 14 bases remaining between them. Germline V CDR1 and CDR2: SNHLY, FYNNEI. The CDR3 length is 15 residues. The CDR3 spells CASKLADVSTDTQYF. The CDR3 nucleotides read TGTGCCAGCAAGTTGGCGGACGTGAGCACAGATACGCAGTATTTT.

The chain is built from TRBV5-1 and TRBJ1-2; TRBD1 aligns across 10 bases. CDR1 and CDR2 from the germline V gene are SGHRS and YFSETQ. The V and J ends lost 4 bases and 0 bases, in that order; junction bases with no gene match: 9. The CDR3 loop spans 17 amino acids. CDR3 in amino acids: CASSIRDRGNPNYGYTF. CDR3 in DNA: TGCGCCAGCAGCATACGGGACAGGGGAAACCCTAACTATGGCTACACCTTC.

The chain employs TRBV7-2 and TRBJ2-3, with D unresolved. The germline CDR1 and CDR2 sequences are SGHTA and FQGNSA. The ends were cut back, 0 bases at V and 2 bases at J, with 9 bases in the middle. The CDR3 sequence is 15 residues long. CDR3 sequence (DNA): TGTGCCAGCAGCTTAGCGCAGACCTACACAGATACGCAGTATTTT. This sequence encodes CASSLAQTYTDTQYF.

V is TRBV12-3 or TRBV12-4 and J is TRBJ2-1; D is uncertain. Deletions cut 1 base from V and 7 bases from J, with 11 bases between. This CDR3 is 14 amino acids long. CDR3 coding DNA: TGTGCCAGCAGTTTAGTTTCCGTAGGGAATGAGCAGTTCTTC. Translating gives CASSLVSVGNEQFF.

V usage is TRBV11-2 and J usage is TRBJ2-4, with 11 bases aligning to TRBD2. The end of the DNA aligns better with TRBJ2-7, so the J call may be wrong. CDR1 and CDR2 (germline): SGHAT, FQNNGV. The CDR3 covers 16 residues. DNA of the CDR3: TGTGCCAGCAGCTCTCGGACGACTAGCGGGAATTACGAGCAGTACTTC. The encoded protein is CASSSRTTSGNYEQYF.

The chain carries TRBV4-3 and TRBJ1-5, with D unresolved. This CDR3 has 13 residues. Between the trimmed V and J ends, which lost 0 bases and 7 bases, there was a span of 7 bases. Germline CDR1 is LGHNA and CDR2 is YSLEER. The chain's CDR3 is CASSQETGQPQHF. As DNA, the CDR3 is TGCGCCAGCAGCCAAGAAACGGGACAGCCCCAGCATTTT.